The 21 T cell receptor beta chains given below trace back to one sample, sequenced in a study of blood T cell repertoires in COVID-19. This table comes from immunoSEQ multiplex PCR, and its TCRdb copy is limited to in-frame clones, with some not included. The sample yields over 300,000 clones, 65% to 90% seen once. Specimen: peripheral blood. The receptors shown here come from a human donor in a cohort sampled during active COVID-19.

In the case of this clone: Distinct nucleotide sequences in the sample also encode this CDR3. The chain combines TRBV30 with TRBJ1-1; tentative D call: TRBD1 (6 bases). V gave up 5 bases and J gave up 2 bases, with 12 bases separating them. The CDR3 has 13 amino acids. Germline V gene lookup returns CDR1 GTSNPN and CDR2 SVGIG (reference sequence). DNA of the CDR3: TGTGCCTGGGGGCGGGGGGCAAACACTGAAGCTTTCTTT. It specifies CAWGRGANTEAFF.

The chain employs TRBV6-4 and TRBJ2-6; D might be TRBD2 (5 bases). Germline values: CDR1 MRHNA, CDR2 SNTAGT. The CDR3 spans 15 residues. V lost 2 bases to trimming and J lost 4 bases, with 9 bases between them. The CDR3 protein is CASSDGSAGANVLTF. The CDR3 coding sequence is TGTGCCAGCAGTGACGGGAGTGCCGGGGCCAACGTCCTGACTTTC.

V gene TRBV7-2 combines with J gene TRBJ1-2; D is undetermined. This CDR3 region has 13 residues. Germline V gives CDR1 SGHTA, CDR2 FQGNSA. The V gene lost 1 base and the J gene lost 8 bases, with 11 bases spanning the gap. CDR3 bases: TGTGCCAGCAGCTTAGAGAGGGTCGAAGGCTACACCTTC. Its protein is CASSLERVEGYTF.

This clone showed up just a few times. The gene calls are TRBV11-2 and TRBJ2-1; 11 positions match TRBD2. Germline V gene sequence: CDR1 SGHAT, CDR2 FQNNGV. V was pared by 5 bases and J by 2 bases, with 11 bases of the junction left unmatched. The CDR3 length is 18 residues. This CDR3 is CASSPSPRGLAAYNEQFF. DNA of the CDR3: TGTGCCAGCAGCCCAAGTCCTAGGGGACTAGCGGCCTACAATGAGCAGTTCTTC. Supplemented by reference TRBV11-2 and TRBJ2-1, the full variable domain reads EAGVAQSPRYKIIEKRQSVAFWCNPISGHATLYWYQQILGQGPKLLIQFQNNGVVDDSQLPKDRFSAERLKGVDSTLKIQPAKLEDSAVYLCASSPSPRGLAAYNEQFFGPGTRLTVL.

This clone came up a few times. CDR3 amino acids: CATRTGSSYEQYF. CDR3 coding DNA: TGTGCCACCAGGACAGGGAGCTCCTACGAGCAGTACTTC. The chain uses TRBV11-2 and TRBJ2-7, with 8 nucleotides matching TRBD1. CDR3 length: 13 residues. Per germline, CDR1 SGHAT and CDR2 FQNNGV. The trim removed 10 bases at V and 0 bases at J, leaving 5 bases unmatched. The full variable domain, its missing parts supplied by reference TRBV11-2 and TRBJ2-7, is EAGVAQSPRYKIIEKRQSVAFWCNPISGHATLYWYQQILGQGPKLLIQFQNNGVVDDSQLPKDRFSAERLKGVDSTLKIQPAKLEDSAVYLCATRTGSSYEQYFGPGTRLTVT.

V usage is TRBV3-1 (or the pseudogene TRBV3-2) and J usage is TRBJ2-1; 9 bases align to TRBD1. The CDR3 length is 16 residues. From germline, CDR1 is LGHDT and CDR2 YNNKEL (reference sequence). V dropped 4 bases and J dropped 7; count of bases not matched to a gene: 11. CDR3: CASSLGQGIGGNEQFF. The CDR3 bases are TGTGCCAGCAGCCTTGGACAGGGGATTGGTGGTAATGAGCAGTTCTTC.

The gene calls are TRBV6-2 or TRBV6-3 and TRBJ2-1; tentatively, D is TRBD2 (6 bases). The CDR3 loop spans 13 amino acids. CDR1 is MNHEY, CDR2 SVGEGT, per germline. The V end was cut by 6 bases, the J end by 3 bases, with 9 bases between. DNA for the CDR3: TGTGCCAGCAGCCCTAGCGACTACAATGAGCAGTTCTTC. This encodes CASSPSDYNEQFF.

The chain couples TRBV5-1 to TRBJ1-1; D gene unclear. Germline CDR1 and CDR2: SGHRS and YFSETQ. V was cut by 0 bases and J by 5 bases, with 20 bases left in between. There are 17 residues in the CDR3. The DNA of the CDR3 is TGCGCCAGCAGCTTGGCGTCGGTTGGGCGGGTGAGGACTGAAGCTTTCTTT. Its translation: CASSLASVGRVRTEAFF.

The rearrangement links TRBV21-1 to TRBJ1-5; TRBD1 is the table's D call, not checked against the DNA. TRBV21-1 is a recognized pseudogene. CDR3 size: 16 residues. The CDR3 nucleotides are TGTGCCAGCAGCCCCCGGACAGGGGAAAAGGTGCAGCCCCAGCATTTT. Its protein is CASSPRTGEKVQPQHF.

The rearrangement uses TRBV30 and TRBJ2-1, with 9 bases fitting TRBD2. The CDR3 is 14 residues long. Germline V gene lookup returns CDR1 GTSNPN and CDR2 SVGIG (reference sequence). V shed 4 bases and J 9 bases; nucleotides not matched to a gene: 10. The CDR3 coding sequence is TGTGCCTGGACCTTAGCGGGGGCCAGGGGTGAGCAGTTCTTC. It specifies CAWTLAGARGEQFF.

The chain links TRBV2 to TRBJ1-2; maybe TRBD1 (6 bases). Germline lookup yields CDR1 SNHLY and CDR2 FYNNEI. This CDR3 is 12 amino acids long. The ends were cut back, 7 bases at V and 6 bases at J, with 12 bases in the middle. Here the CDR3 DNA reads TGTGCCAGCAAGCAGGGGCTGGATGGCTACACCTTC. It specifies CASKQGLDGYTF.

The J gene is TRBJ2-2, the V gene TRBV4-1, with D uncertain. Between the trimmed V and J ends, which lost 2 bases and 4 bases, there was a span of 11 bases. CDR1 and CDR2 (germline): MGHRA, YSYEKL. There are 15 residues in the CDR3. The CDR3 sequence is CASSQRSEGTGELFF. For the CDR3, the DNA is TGCGCCAGCAGCCAACGGAGCGAAGGCACCGGGGAGCTGTTTTTT.

The rearrangement uses TRBV2 and TRBJ1-1; D is unresolved. The CDR3 totals 14 residues. V gave up 6 bases and J gave up 1 base, with 12 bases separating them. Germline CDR1 and CDR2: SNHLY and FYNNEI. DNA for the CDR3: TGTGCCAGCAGGGCGGGGAGGGCGAACACTGAAGCTTTCTTT. It specifies CASRAGRANTEAFF.

The J gene is TRBJ1-1, the V gene TRBV7-2; no clear D. V dropped 5 bases and J dropped 1 base, with 8 bases sitting between them. CDR3 length: 13 residues. Germline lookup yields CDR1 SGHTA and CDR2 FQGNSA. The CDR3 DNA reads as TGTGCCAGCAGCACTAGCCCGAACACTGAAGCTTTCTTT. Residues: CASSTSPNTEAFF.

This sequence joins TRBV6-5 and TRBJ1-2, with 7 bases lining up with TRBD1. The germline V gene has CDR1 MNHEY and CDR2 SVGAGI. The trim removed 2 bases at V and 4 bases at J, leaving 7 bases unmatched. The CDR3 runs to 15 residues. CDR3 in DNA: TGTGCCAGCAGTTACGATGCACAGGGGTCCTATGGCTACACCTTC. It is translated as CASSYDAQGSYGYTF.

This chain uses TRBV5-8 with TRBJ2-4, with 8 bases fitting TRBD1. V lost 1 base to trimming and J lost 9 bases; unmatched junction nucleotides: 6. The CDR3 loop spans 14 amino acids. From germline, CDR1 is SGHTS and CDR2 YDEGEE. The CDR3 reads CASSLRQGLGIQYF. CDR3 bases: TGTGCCAGCAGCTTGAGACAGGGGCTCGGCATTCAGTACTTC.

This rearrangement joins TRBV7-8 to TRBJ2-3, with D perhaps TRBD1 (5 bases). V dropped 5 bases and J dropped 4 bases, with 19 bases sitting between them. CDR1 SGHVS and CDR2 FQNEAQ come from the germline V gene. This CDR3 has 16 residues. CDR3 bases: TGTGCCAGCAGCGTAGAGCGAGGACCCAGGGCAGATACGCAGTATTTT. This codes for CASSVERGPRADTQYF.

This chain connects TRBV6-5 to TRBJ1-6; 10 bases match TRBD1. The ends lost 6 bases at V and 7 bases at J; junction bases unmatched: 6. This CDR3 has 15 residues. From germline, CDR1 is MNHEY and CDR2 SVGAGI. CDR3 amino acids: CASRPVDRGNSPLHF. Written as DNA, the CDR3 is TGTGCCAGCAGACCGGTGGACAGGGGGAATTCACCCCTCCACTTT.

V usage is TRBV14 and J usage is TRBJ1-1, with D unclear. V gave up 0 bases and J gave up 3 bases, with 26 bases separating them. There are 20 residues in the CDR3. Germline CDR1 SGHDN, CDR2 FVKESK. CDR3 in DNA: TGTGCCAGCAGCCAAGATTACTTAGGATTATATCGTGGGCGGGACACTGAAGCTTTCTTT. Translating gives CASSQDYLGLYRGRDTEAFF.

The J gene is TRBJ1-1, the V gene TRBV19, with D possibly being TRBD1 (5 bases). The germline CDR1 and CDR2 sequences are LNHDA and SQIVND (reference sequence). The V and J ends lost 5 bases and 3 bases respectively, with 16 bases between them. The CDR3 covers 15 residues. The CDR3 here is CASSLFWQGYTEAFF. As DNA, the CDR3 is TGTGCCAGTAGTTTATTTTGGCAGGGATACACTGAAGCTTTCTTT.

This rearrangement joins TRBV11-3 to TRBJ2-1; TRBD1 agrees at 7 bases. In germline, CDR1 is SGHNT, CDR2 YENEEA. With 4 bases clipped from V and 2 bases from J, the junction kept 5 bases outside the gene matches. The CDR3 is made up of 15 amino acids. The CDR3: CASSSRQGAYNEQFF. The CDR3 DNA follows: TGTGCCAGCAGCTCCAGGCAGGGGGCCTACAATGAGCAGTTCTTC.